The 5 T cell receptor beta chains in this list originate from one sample, sequenced in a study of T cells in localized non-small cell lung cancer. Profiling relied on immunoSEQ multiplex PCR, and the TCRdb table lists in-frame clones only, not all of them. Of approximately 4,200 clones detected, 30% appear once; the ten largest clones hold roughly 8.2%. Material: lung tumor tissue, obtained before any cancer treatment. The receptors come from a male donor older than 55 with stage I lung adenocarcinoma.

This clone was observed a few times. The chain employs TRBV9 and TRBJ2-1, with D unclear. V lost 5 bases and J lost 9, with 12 bases in between. The germline V gene has CDR1 SGDLS and CDR2 YYNGEE. This CDR3 has 12 amino acids. The CDR3 loop is CASSLPTGEQFF. The CDR3 nucleotides are TGTGCCAGCAGTCTCCCCACGGGTGAGCAGTTCTTC.

The rearrangement links TRBV18 to TRBJ2-4, with 7 bases aligning to TRBD2. Germline CDR1 reads KGHSH; CDR2 reads LQKENI. The V and J ends lost 3 bases and 3 bases, in that order; junction bases with no gene match: 5. The CDR3 is 15 amino acids. CDR3 DNA sequence: TGTGCCAGCTCACCTTCGGCGGGGGACAAAAACATTCAGTACTTC. This codes for CASSPSAGDKNIQYF.

This clone was counted between two and nine times. The rearrangement uses TRBV6-8 and TRBJ1-3; D is unresolved. Germline V gene sequence: CDR1 MNHGY, CDR2 SAAAGT. This CDR3 is 14 amino acids long. V lost 6 bases and J lost 6, with 15 bases in between. The CDR3 reads CASSAVQVENTIYF. As DNA, the CDR3 is TGTGCCAGCAGCGCAGTGCAGGTGGAAAACACCATATATTTT.

The chain joins TRBV5-1 to TRBJ2-1, with TRBD1 matching 7 bases. CDR1 is SGHRS, CDR2 YFSETQ, per germline. Trimming cost V 4 bases and J 4 bases; bases outside gene matches: 8. The CDR3 spans 15 residues. CDR3 in amino acids: CASSQQTGSYNEQFF. CDR3 DNA: TGCGCCAGCAGCCAGCAGACAGGGTCTTACAATGAGCAGTTCTTC.

This clone was detected a few times. The chain couples TRBV5-1 to TRBJ1-2; D is uncertain. Trimming removed 0 bases at V and 7 bases at J, with 13 bases between. The CDR3 totals 14 residues. Per germline, CDR1 SGHRS and CDR2 YFSETQ. CDR3 in DNA: TGCGCCAGCAGCTTGGAGTTCCTTAATTCTGGCTACACCTTC. Protein sequence: CASSLEFLNSGYTF.